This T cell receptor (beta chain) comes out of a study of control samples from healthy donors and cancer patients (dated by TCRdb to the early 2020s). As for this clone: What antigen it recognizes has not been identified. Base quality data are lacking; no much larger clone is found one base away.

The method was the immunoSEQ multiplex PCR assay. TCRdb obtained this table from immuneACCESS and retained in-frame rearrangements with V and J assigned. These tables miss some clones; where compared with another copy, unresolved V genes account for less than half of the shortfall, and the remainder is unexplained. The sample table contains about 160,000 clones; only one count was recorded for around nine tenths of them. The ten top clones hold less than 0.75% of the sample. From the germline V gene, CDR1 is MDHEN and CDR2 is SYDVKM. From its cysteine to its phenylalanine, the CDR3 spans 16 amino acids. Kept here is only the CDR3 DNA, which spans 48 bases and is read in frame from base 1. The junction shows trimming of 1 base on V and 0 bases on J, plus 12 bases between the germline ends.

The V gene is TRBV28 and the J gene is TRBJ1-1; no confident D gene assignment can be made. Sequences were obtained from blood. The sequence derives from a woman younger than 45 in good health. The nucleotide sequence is TGTGCCAGCAGTTTATTAAGGTTTGGGGTGAACACTGAAGCTTTCTTT. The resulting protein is CASSLLRFGVNTEAFF.